This T cell receptor (beta chain) was obtained from a study of tumor and adjacent non-tumor tissue in lung cancer. The CDR3 loop spans 13 amino acids. The V gene's germline CDR1 is LGHNA and CDR2 YSLEER. Trimming shortened V by 8 bases and J by 6 bases, and 15 bases separated the two germline ends. TCRbeta libraries were built with three rounds of nested PCR, modified from ARM-PCR. TCRdb reprocessed the multiplex PCR reads with MiXCR, giving one entry per CDR3 protein. Of about 110,000 distinct CDR3 sequences listed, roughly three fifths are singletons. No cell sorting was done before RNA was extracted from the tissue. Distant lung tissue was collected more than 3 cm away from the tumor edge.

The chain has TRBV4-3 and TRBJ2-3; possibly TRBD2 for D (6 bases). This clonotype was obtained from a man aged 55 to 70 with non-small cell lung cancer. Sequencing was done on a sample of distant non-tumor lung tissue. The CDR3 coding sequence is TGCGCCAGCGGCGCCAGCCGGGAGGATACGCAGTATTTT. This codes for CASGASREDTQYF.